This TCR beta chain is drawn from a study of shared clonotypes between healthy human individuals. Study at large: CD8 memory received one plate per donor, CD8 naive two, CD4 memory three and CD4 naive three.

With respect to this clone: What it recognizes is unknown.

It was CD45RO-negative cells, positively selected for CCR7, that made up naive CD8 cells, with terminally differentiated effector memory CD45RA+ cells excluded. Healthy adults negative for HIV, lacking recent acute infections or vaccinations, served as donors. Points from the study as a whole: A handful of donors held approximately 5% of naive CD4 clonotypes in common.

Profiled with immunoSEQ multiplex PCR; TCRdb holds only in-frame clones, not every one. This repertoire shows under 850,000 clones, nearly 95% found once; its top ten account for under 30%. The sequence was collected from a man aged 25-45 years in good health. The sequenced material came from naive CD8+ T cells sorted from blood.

In DNA form, the CDR3 reads TGTGCCAGCAGCTTAACTGTGAACACTGAAGCTTTCTTT. Its translation is CASSLTVNTEAFF. The gene calls are TRBV7-8 and TRBJ1-1; unclear D gene. The V end was cut by 2 bases, the J end by 0 bases, with 4 bases between. Germline-derived CDR1 and CDR2 are SGHVS and FQNEAQ. The CDR3 loop spans 13 amino acids.